The clone carrying this T cell receptor (beta chain) showed up just a few times. Its target is not known. The whole isolated RNA underwent reverse transcription, so sequencing captured expressed TCRB transcripts. The data were produced by immunoSEQ multiplex PCR, yet TCRdb's version contains in-frame clones alone and is incomplete. The data show 130,000 or so clones, with roughly 17% seen just once and 2% to 3% held by the top ten. This record belongs to a study of beta chain features in type 1 diabetes. General study points: TCRB rearrangement may or may not be influenced by HLA type; here this remained unresolved. In all four CD4+ subsets, TCRB CDR3 length was significantly, moderately reduced in type 1 diabetes.

The germline gives CDR1 GTSNPN, CDR2 SVGIG (reference sequence). Trimming shortened V by 0 bases and J by 0 bases, and 17 bases separated the two germline ends. This CDR3 is 17 amino acids long. This TCR was recovered from a man aged 18 to 29 with type 1 diabetes. The rearrangement joins TRBV30 to TRBJ1-1; D is unresolved. Sequencing was done on a sample of central memory CD4+ T cells from blood. This CDR3 reads CAWSVQLDWYLNTEAFF. In nucleotides, the CDR3 is TGTGCCTGGAGTGTACAGTTAGATTGGTATTTGAACACTGAAGCTTTCTTT. The full variable domain, its missing parts supplied by reference TRBV30 and TRBJ1-1, is SQTIHQWPATLVQPVGSPLSLECTVEGTSNPNLYWYRQAAGRGLQLLFYSVGIGQISSEVPQNLSASRPQDRQFILSSKKLLLSDSGFYLCAWSVQLDWYLNTEAFFGQGTRLTVV.